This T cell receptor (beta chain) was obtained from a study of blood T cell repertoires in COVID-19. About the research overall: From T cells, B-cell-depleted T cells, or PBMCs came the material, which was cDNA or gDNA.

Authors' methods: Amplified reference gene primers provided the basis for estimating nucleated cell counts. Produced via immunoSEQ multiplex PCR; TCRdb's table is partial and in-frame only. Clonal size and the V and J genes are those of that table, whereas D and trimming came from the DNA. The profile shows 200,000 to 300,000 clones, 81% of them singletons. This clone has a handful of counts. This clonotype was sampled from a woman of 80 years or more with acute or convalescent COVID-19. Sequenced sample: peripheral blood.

As DNA, the CDR3 is TGTGCCAGCTCACTAGACGGCTCCTTCTATGGCTACACCTTC. Amino acid sequence: CASSLDGSFYGYTF. The V and J genes are TRBV27 and TRBJ1-2; D uncertain. Germline V CDR1 and CDR2: MNHEY, SMNVEV (reference sequence). Trimming cost V 8 bases and J 4 bases, with 17 bases left between them. The CDR3 runs 14 residues.